This T cell receptor beta chain was profiled in a study of response to subunit inactivated influenza vaccine. Each CDR3 protein gets one entry after TCRdb re-called the RT-PCR reads with MiXCR. The sample has roughly 650,000 distinct CDR3 sequences, about 14% seen once. CDR1 and CDR2 from the germline V gene are SNHLY and FYNNEI. The CDR3 spans 15 residues. Deletions cut 1 base from V and 2 bases from J, with 9 bases between. The TCR sequence derives from a man aged 45-65 years who received an inactivated influenza vaccine. This material consisted of PBMCs from blood, taken about 14 days before vaccination. The rearrangement links TRBV2 to TRBJ2-1; D remains ambiguous. CDR3 protein: CASSEGKNTYNEQFF. The CDR3 DNA is TGTGCCAGCAGTGAAGGCAAGAACACCTACAATGAGCAGTTCTTC.